The T cell receptor beta chain described here comes from a study of early T cells in non-severe SARS-CoV-2 infection. Attached unique molecular identifiers marked individual cDNA molecules. TCRdb independently ran MiXCR on the 5' RACE reads; one entry per CDR3 protein. The repertoire holds about 29,000 distinct CDR3 sequences, more than 5% seen once, with 11% in the top ten. This clonotype appeared many times. The sequence was obtained from an adult who was a healthcare worker with PCR-confirmed SARS-CoV-2 infection or an uninfected control (not recorded which). What was sequenced was whole blood.

CDR3 sequence (DNA): TGTGCCAGCAGCTCAACAGGGAGGCAGTTCTTC. Encoded protein: CASSSTGRQFF. The gene calls are TRBV7-9 and TRBJ2-1, with D possibly matching TRBD1 (6 bases). Germline V CDR1 and CDR2: SEHNR, FQNEAQ (reference sequence). The CDR3 loop spans 11 amino acids. V was pared by 4 bases and J by 12 bases, with 10 bases between.